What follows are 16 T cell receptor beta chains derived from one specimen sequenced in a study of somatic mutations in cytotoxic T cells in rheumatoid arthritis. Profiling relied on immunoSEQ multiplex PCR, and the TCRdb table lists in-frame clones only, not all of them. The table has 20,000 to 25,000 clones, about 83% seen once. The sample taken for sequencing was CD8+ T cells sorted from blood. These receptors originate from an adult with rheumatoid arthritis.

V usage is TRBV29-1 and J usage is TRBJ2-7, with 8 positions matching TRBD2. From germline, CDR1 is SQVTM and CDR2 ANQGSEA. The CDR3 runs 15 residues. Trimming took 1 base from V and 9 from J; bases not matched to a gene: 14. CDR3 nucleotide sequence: TGCAGCGTTGAAGCGGGGCGGGAGGACCTCTCTGTGCAGTACTTC. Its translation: CSVEAGREDLSVQYF.

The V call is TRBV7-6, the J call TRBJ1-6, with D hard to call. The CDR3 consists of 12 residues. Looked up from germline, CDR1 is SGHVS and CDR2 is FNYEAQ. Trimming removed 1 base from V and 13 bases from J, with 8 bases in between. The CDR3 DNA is TGTGCCAGCAGCTTAGGAGGGTCTCCCCTCCACTTT. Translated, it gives CASSLGGSPLHF.

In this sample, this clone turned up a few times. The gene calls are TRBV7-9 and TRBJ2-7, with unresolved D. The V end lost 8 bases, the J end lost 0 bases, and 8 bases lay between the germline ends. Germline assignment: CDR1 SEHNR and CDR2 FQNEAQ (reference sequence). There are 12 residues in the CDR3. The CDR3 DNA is TGTGCCAGCGCCAGGAGCTCCTACGAGCAGTACTTC. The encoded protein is CASARSSYEQYF.

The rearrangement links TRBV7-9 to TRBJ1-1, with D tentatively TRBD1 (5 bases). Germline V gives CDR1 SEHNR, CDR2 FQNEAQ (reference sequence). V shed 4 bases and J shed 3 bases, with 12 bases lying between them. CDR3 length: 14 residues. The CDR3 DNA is TGTGCCAGCAGCTCCCAGGGTTCCCACACTGAAGCTTTCTTT. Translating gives CASSSQGSHTEAFF. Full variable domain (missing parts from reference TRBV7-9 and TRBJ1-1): DTGVSQNPRHKITKRGQNVTFRCDPISEHNRLYWYRQTLGQGPEFLTYFQNEAQLEKSRLLSDRFSAERPKGSFSTLEIQRTEQGDSAMYLCASSSQGSHTEAFFGQGTRLTVV.

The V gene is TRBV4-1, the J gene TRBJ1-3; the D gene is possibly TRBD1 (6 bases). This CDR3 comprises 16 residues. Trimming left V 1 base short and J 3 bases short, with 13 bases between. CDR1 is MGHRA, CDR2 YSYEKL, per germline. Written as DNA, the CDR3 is TGCGCCAGCAGCCAAGCCCGGGGGGCCATTGGAAACACCATATATTTT. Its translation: CASSQARGAIGNTIYF.

The CDR3, as DNA: TGTGCCAGCAGTGACAGGGCCGTCGGGGAGCTGTTTTTT. This codes for CASSDRAVGELFF. The chain joins TRBV2 to TRBJ2-2, with D possibly matching TRBD1 (5 bases). This CDR3 has 13 residues. The germline CDR1 and CDR2 sequences are SNHLY and FYNNEI. The germline V and J ends were trimmed by 3 bases and 7 bases, with 9 bases remaining between them.

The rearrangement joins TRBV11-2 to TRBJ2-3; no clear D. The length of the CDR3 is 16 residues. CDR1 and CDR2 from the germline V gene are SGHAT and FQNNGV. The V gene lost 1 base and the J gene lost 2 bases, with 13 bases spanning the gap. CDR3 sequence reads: CASSLVRPPSTDTQYF. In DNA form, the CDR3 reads TGTGCCAGCAGCTTAGTCAGGCCTCCGTCCACAGATACGCAGTATTTT.

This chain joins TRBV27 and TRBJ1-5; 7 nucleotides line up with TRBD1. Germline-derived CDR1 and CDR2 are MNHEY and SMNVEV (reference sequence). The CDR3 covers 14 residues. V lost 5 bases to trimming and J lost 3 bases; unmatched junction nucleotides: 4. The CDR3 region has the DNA TGTGCCAGCAGTGGACAGGAGACCAATCAGCCCCAGCATTTT. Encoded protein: CASSGQETNQPQHF.

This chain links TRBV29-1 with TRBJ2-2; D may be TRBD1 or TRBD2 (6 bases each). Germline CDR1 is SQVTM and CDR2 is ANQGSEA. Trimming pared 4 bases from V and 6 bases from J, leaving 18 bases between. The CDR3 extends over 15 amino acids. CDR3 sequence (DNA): TGCAGCGTTGGGGGGCTGGGGGGAAAGGCCGGGGAGCTGTTTTTT. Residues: CSVGGLGGKAGELFF.

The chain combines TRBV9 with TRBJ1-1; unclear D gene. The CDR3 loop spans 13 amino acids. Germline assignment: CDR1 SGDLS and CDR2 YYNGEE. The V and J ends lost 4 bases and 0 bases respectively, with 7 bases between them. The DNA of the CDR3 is TGTGCCAGCAGCCTGGATCTGAACACTGAAGCTTTCTTT. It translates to CASSLDLNTEAFF.

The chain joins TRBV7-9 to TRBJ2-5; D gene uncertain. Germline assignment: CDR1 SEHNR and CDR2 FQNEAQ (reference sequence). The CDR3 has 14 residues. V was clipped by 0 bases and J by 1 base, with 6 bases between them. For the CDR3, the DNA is TGTGCCAGCAGCTTAGCGTACATCCAAGAGACCCAGTACTTC. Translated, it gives CASSLAYIQETQYF. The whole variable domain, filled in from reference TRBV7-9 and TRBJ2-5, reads DTGVSQNPRHKITKRGQNVTFRCDPISEHNRLYWYRQTLGQGPEFLTYFQNEAQLEKSRLLSDRFSAERPKGSFSTLEIQRTEQGDSAMYLCASSLAYIQETQYFGPGTRLLVL.

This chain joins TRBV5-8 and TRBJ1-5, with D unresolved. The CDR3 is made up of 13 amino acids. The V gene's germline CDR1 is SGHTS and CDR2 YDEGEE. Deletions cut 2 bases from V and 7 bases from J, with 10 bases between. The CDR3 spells CASSFKPVQPQHF. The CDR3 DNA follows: TGTGCCAGCAGCTTCAAACCGGTCCAGCCCCAGCATTTT.

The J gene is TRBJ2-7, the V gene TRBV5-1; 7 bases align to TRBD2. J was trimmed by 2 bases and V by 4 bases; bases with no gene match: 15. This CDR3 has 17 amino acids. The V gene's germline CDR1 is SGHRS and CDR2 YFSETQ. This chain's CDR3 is CASSPNAGREKPYEQYF. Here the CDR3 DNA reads TGCGCCAGCAGCCCGAACGCCGGGCGGGAGAAGCCCTACGAGCAGTACTTC.

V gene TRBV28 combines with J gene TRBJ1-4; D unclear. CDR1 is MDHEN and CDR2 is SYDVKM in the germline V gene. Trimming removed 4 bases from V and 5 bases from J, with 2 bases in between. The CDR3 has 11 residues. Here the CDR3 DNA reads TGTGCCAGCAGTTCGAATGAAAAACTGTTTTTT. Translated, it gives CASSSNEKLFF.

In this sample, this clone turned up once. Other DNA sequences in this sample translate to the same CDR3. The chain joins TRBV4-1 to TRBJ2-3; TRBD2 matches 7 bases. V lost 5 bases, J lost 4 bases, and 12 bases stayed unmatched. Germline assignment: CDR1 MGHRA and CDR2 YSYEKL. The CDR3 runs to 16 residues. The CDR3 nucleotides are TGCGCCAGCAGCTTACGACTGGCGGGAGAGGCAGATACGCAGTATTTT. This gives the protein CASSLRLAGEADTQYF.

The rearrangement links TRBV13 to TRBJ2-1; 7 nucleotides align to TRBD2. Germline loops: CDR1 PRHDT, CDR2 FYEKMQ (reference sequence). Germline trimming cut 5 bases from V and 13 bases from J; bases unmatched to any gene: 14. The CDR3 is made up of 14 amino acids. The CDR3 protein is CASSPRSRETFQFF. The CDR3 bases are TGTGCCAGCAGCCCCCGCTCGCGGGAGACATTCCAGTTCTTC.